This entry lists 10 T cell receptor beta chains sequenced from one sample in a study of T cells after yellow fever vaccination. TCRdb independently ran MiXCR on the 5' RACE reads; one entry per CDR3 protein. The repertoire holds some 48,000 distinct CDR3 sequences, with around 6.8% as singletons. Specimen: PBMCs, either bulk or a sorted T-cell subset (CD4+, CD8+, memory, or dextramer-sorted; not recorded which), collected 45 days after the yellow fever booster vaccination. Receptors originate from a young man who received the YFV17D yellow fever vaccine.

The table lists this clonotype with many counts. J is TRBJ1-6 and V is TRBV5-1; D unclear. Germline lookup yields CDR1 SGHRS and CDR2 YFSETQ. V was clipped by 0 bases and J by 8 bases, with 12 bases between them. The CDR3 runs to 15 residues. As DNA, the CDR3 is TGCGCCAGCAGCTTGGACTCCGGTTGGGATTCACCCCTCCACTTT. It is translated as CASSLDSGWDSPLHF.

CDR3 sequence: CASSLPEIDTQYF. DNA of the CDR3: TGTGCCAGCAGCTTGCCAGAAATAGATACGCAGTATTTT. J is TRBJ2-3 and V is TRBV5-4; D unclear. The germline CDR1 and CDR2 sequences are SGHNT and YYREEE (reference sequence). The length of the CDR3 is 13 residues. Trimming took off 1 base at V and 5 bases at J, with 8 bases between the two ends. The full variable domain, rest sourced from reference TRBV5-4 and TRBJ2-3, is ETGVTQSPTHLIKTRGQQVTLRCSSQSGHNTVSWYQQALGQGPQFIFQYYREEENGRGNFPPRFSGLQFPNYSSELNVNALELDDSALYLCASSLPEIDTQYFGPGTRLTVL.

The chain links TRBV20-1 to TRBJ2-5; D call uncertain. CDR1 DFQATT and CDR2 SNEGSKA come from the germline V gene (reference sequence). This CDR3 is 14 amino acids long. V was pared by 6 bases and J by 2 bases, with 16 bases between. The CDR3 sequence is CSASTAYQQETQYF. In DNA, the CDR3 is TGCAGTGCCTCCACAGCCTACCAACAAGAGACCCAGTACTTC.

The J gene is TRBJ2-1, the V gene TRBV20-1; D is unresolved. V lost 1 base, J lost 15 bases, and 13 bases lay in between. Germline V gene data show CDR1 as DFQATT and CDR2 as SNEGSKA (reference sequence). This CDR3 comprises 11 residues. The CDR3 loop is CSARGVAHAFF. For the CDR3, the DNA is TGCAGTGCTAGAGGAGTGGCTCACGCGTTCTTC.

This clonotype was seen a few times. This chain joins TRBV11-2 and TRBJ2-3; possibly TRBD1 for D (6 bases). The V end lost 0 bases, the J end lost 4 bases, and 14 bases lay between the germline ends. CDR3 length: 16 amino acids. Germline V gene sequence: CDR1 SGHAT, CDR2 FQNNGV. The CDR3: CASSLEWGLMADTQYF. CDR3 nucleotides: TGTGCCAGCAGCTTAGAGTGGGGGCTAATGGCAGATACGCAGTATTTT.

This clonotype has at least ten counts. The chain combines TRBV14 with TRBJ2-5; maybe TRBD1 (6 bases). CDR1 and CDR2 (germline): SGHDN, FVKESK. Trimming shortened V by 3 bases and J by 4 bases, and 21 bases separated the two germline ends. The CDR3 length is 17 residues. CDR3 sequence: CASSHSKGEFLGETQYF. For the CDR3, the DNA is TGTGCCAGCAGCCACTCCAAGGGGGAATTTCTGGGAGAGACCCAGTACTTC. Using reference TRBV14 and TRBJ2-5 for the parts outside the CDR3, the full variable domain is EAGVTQFPSHSVIEKGQTVTLRCDPISGHDNLYWYRRVMGKEIKFLLHFVKESKQDESGMPNNRFLAERTGGTYSTLKVQPAELEDSGVYFCASSHSKGEFLGETQYFGPGTRLLVL.

The CDR3, as DNA: TGTGCCAGCAGTTACGAACACTGGATCACGAGGGAGCAGTACTTC. It encodes CASSYEHWITREQYF. The rearrangement joins TRBV6-2 or TRBV6-3 to TRBJ2-7; the D is unclear. The CDR3 loop spans 15 amino acids. V lost 2 bases to trimming and J lost 7 bases, with 18 bases between them. Germline V CDR1 and CDR2: MNHEY, SVGEGT.

This clonotype came up many times. This chain joins TRBV12-3 or TRBV12-4 and TRBJ1-1; weak D call: TRBD1 (5 bases). The CDR3 consists of 14 residues. V dropped 6 bases and J dropped 1 base, with 12 bases sitting between them. Here the CDR3 DNA reads TGTGCCAGCAGCTCGTTCGGGGGGAACACTGAAGCTTTCTTT. Its translation: CASSSFGGNTEAFF.

This clonotype was picked up many times. The chain recombines TRBV4-1 with TRBJ1-2, with D uncertain. The V and J ends lost 0 bases and 0 bases respectively, with 8 bases between them. The CDR3 is 15 amino acids. Looked up from germline, CDR1 is MGHRA and CDR2 is YSYEKL. CDR3 sequence reads: CASSQDPSSNYGYTF. The CDR3 nucleotides read TGCGCCAGCAGCCAAGACCCCAGTTCTAACTATGGCTACACCTTC.

In this sample, this clonotype turned up a few times. The rearrangement links TRBV29-1 to TRBJ2-3; D remains unclear. CDR1 SQVTM and CDR2 ANQGSEA come from the germline V gene. The V end lost 5 bases, the J end lost 2 bases, and 8 bases lay between the germline ends. CDR3 length equals 12 residues. CDR3 DNA: TGCAGCGTTCATGGGAACACAGATACGCAGTATTTT. Encoded protein: CSVHGNTDTQYF.